These T cell receptor beta chains were read from a single sample in a study of cytomegalovirus exposure and HLA in healthy donors. Some clones are missing from TCRdb's copy, which holds only in-frame ones; the method was immunoSEQ multiplex PCR. This table holds 150,000 to 200,000 clones, more than 75% found once. Sequencing used PBMCs. The origin of the receptors is a woman aged 18-29 years in good health and CMV-seronegative. Both conserved end residues are part of each CDR3. The D gene is left open where the match is weak. Some rows have no size entry. The others give once, few or many, or a class for an expanded clone.

clone size,D gene,J gene,V gene,CDR3 protein,CDR3 DNA
.,.,TRBJ1-6,TRBV28,CASSVLSYNSPLHF,TGTGCCAGCAGTGTTCTCTCTTATAATTCACCCCTCCACTTT
.,TRBD2,TRBJ2-3,TRBV10-1,CASSTTSGYTDTQYF,TGCGCCAGCAGTACGACTAGCGGGTACACAGATACGCAGTATTTT
few,.,TRBJ1-5,TRBV6-1,CASSETVGGYQPQHF,TGTGCCAGCAGTGAAACGGTCGGGGGATACCAGCCCCAGCATTTT
.,TRBD1,TRBJ2-3,TRBV5-8,CASSFRTGGITDTQYF,TGTGCCAGCAGCTTTAGGACAGGGGGCATCACAGATACGCAGTATTTT
.,.,TRBJ1-1,TRBV9,CASSAFDSSPNTEAFF,TGTGCCAGCAGCGCTTTTGACTCCTCTCCTAACACTGAAGCTTTCTTT
.,TRBD1,TRBJ2-5,TRBV5-4,CASSLDPGGETQYF,TGTGCCAGCAGCTTGGATCCAGGGGGTGAGACCCAGTACTTC
few,TRBD1,TRBJ1-1,TRBV23-1,CASSQSTGDTEAFF,TGCGCCAGCAGTCAATCGACAGGGGACACTGAAGCTTTCTTT
.,TRBD2,TRBJ2-7,TRBV5-1,CASSPGGGVDEQYF,TGCGCCAGCAGCCCCGGGGGGGGTGTGGACGAGCAGTACTTC
.,TRBD1,TRBJ2-1,TRBV19,CASSMVGQGEDEQFF,TGTGCCAGTAGTATGGTCGGACAGGGGGAGGATGAGCAGTTCTTC
.,.,TRBJ1-2,TRBV7-2,CASSLVGTAGLHGYTF,TGTGCCAGCAGCTTAGTTGGAACAGCAGGGCTCCACGGCTACACCTTC
.,.,TRBJ1-2,TRBV11-2,CASSFYKESSYGYTF,TGTGCCAGCAGCTTTTATAAAGAGTCGAGCTATGGCTACACCTTC
.,TRBD1,TRBJ2-7,TRBV10-3,CAIRGQGAYEQYF,TGTGCCATCAGGGGACAGGGGGCCTACGAGCAGTACTTC
.,TRBD1,TRBJ2-7,TRBV10-2,CASSDWTGGQYEQYF,TGCGCCAGCAGTGATTGGACAGGGGGTCAATACGAGCAGTACTTC
.,.,TRBJ1-3,TRBV7-2,CASSPRSGNTIYF,TGTGCCAGCAGCCCCCGTTCTGGAAACACCATATATTTT
.,TRBD2,TRBJ2-1,TRBV4-1,CASSQPTSGRYGEQFF,TGCGCCAGCAGCCAACCGACTAGCGGGAGGTACGGTGAGCAGTTCTTC
.,.,TRBJ1-2,TRBV18,CASSHSGTLYGYTF,TGTGCCAGCTCACATAGCGGCACCCTATATGGCTACACCTTC
once,.,TRBJ2-5,TRBV4-1,CASSQVGLVGQWETQYF,TGCGCCAGCAGCCAAGTCGGCTTGGTTGGGCAATGGGAGACCCAGTACTTC
.,.,TRBJ2-3,TRBV2,CASSEERKSTDTQYF,TGTGCCAGCAGTGAAGAGAGGAAGAGCACAGATACGCAGTATTTT
.,.,TRBJ2-7,TRBV7-7,CASSVPDNSYEQYF,TGTGCCAGTTCCGTCCCGGACAATTCCTACGAGCAGTACTTC
.,.,TRBJ2-7,TRBV2,CASSVVAGDRIWEQYF,TGTGCCAGCAGTGTTGTGGCAGGGGATCGCATATGGGAGCAGTACTTC
once,TRBD1,TRBJ2-2,TRBV10-3,CAISPTGQNTGELFF,TGTGCCATCAGCCCGACAGGGCAGAACACCGGGGAGCTGTTTTTT
.,TRBD2,TRBJ2-5,TRBV2,CASTSGGARGEETQYF,TGTGCCAGCACTAGCGGGGGGGCCAGGGGCGAAGAGACCCAGTACTTC
.,.,TRBJ1-1,TRBV12-5,CASGWVQDTEAFF,TGTGCTAGTGGTTGGGTCCAGGACACTGAAGCTTTCTTT
.,.,TRBJ2-5,TRBV18,CASSMHQGGEETQYF,TGTGCCAGCTCAATGCACCAGGGGGGCGAGGAGACCCAGTACTTC
.,TRBD2,TRBJ2-5,TRBV5-1,CASAGTSGGAETQYF,TGCGCCAGCGCCGGGACTAGCGGGGGGGCCGAGACCCAGTACTTC